These 14 T cell receptor beta chains were sequenced from one sample in a study of T cells in Graves' hyperthyroidism and ophthalmopathy. Amplified regions were TCR beta CDR3 sequences from RNA transcripts. With the HTBI primer set, the TCR CDR3 went through a first round of RT-PCR. TCRdb re-called the multiplex PCR reads with MiXCR, one entry per CDR3 protein. The sample contains around 200,000 distinct CDR3 sequences, around 15% of which appear only once. Sequencing was carried out using blood. All receptors come from a woman in her fifties or sixties with Graves' hyperthyroidism.

This clonotype was recorded many times. The V and J genes are TRBV7-3 and TRBJ1-2; the match to TRBD1 covers 7 bases. The CDR3 sequence is 15 residues long. Germline assignment: CDR1 SGHTA and CDR2 FQGTGA. The V gene end was trimmed by 0 bases and the J gene end by 2 bases; junction bases not matched to a gene: 3. The DNA for the CDR3 is TGTGCCAGCAGCTTAACCGGGGGACAGAACTATGGCTACACCTTC. Its translation is CASSLTGGQNYGYTF.

The chain recombines TRBV12-3 or TRBV12-4 with TRBJ1-1; D may be TRBD1 (6 bases). Trimming shortened V by 7 bases and J by 2 bases, and 11 bases separated the two germline ends. The length of the CDR3 is 13 residues. CDR3 protein: CASNPDSNTEAFF. The CDR3, as DNA: TGTGCCAGCAATCCGGACAGCAACACTGAAGCTTTCTTT.

This clonotype appeared many times. The chain recombines TRBV24-1 with TRBJ1-2; 9 bases align to TRBD1. V gave up 4 bases and J gave up 4 bases; unmatched junction bases: 3. This CDR3 spans 14 amino acids. Per the germline V gene, CDR1 is KGHDR and CDR2 is SFDVKD. CDR3 nucleotides: TGTGCCACCAGTGACACAGGGGGCTTCTATGGCTACACCTTC. Protein product: CATSDTGGFYGYTF.

The chain has TRBV18 and TRBJ1-1; possibly TRBD1 for D (6 bases). CDR1 is KGHSH, CDR2 LQKENI, per germline. The CDR3 is 16 amino acids. V was shortened by 3 bases and J by 4 bases, with 18 bases between the two germline ends. The CDR3 sequence: CASSPRTQGGGTEAFF. The CDR3 DNA follows: TGTGCCAGCTCACCCCGGACACAGGGAGGGGGCACTGAAGCTTTCTTT.

The sample holds many counts of this clonotype. The chain links TRBV19 to TRBJ1-1; perhaps TRBD1 as D (6 bases). CDR1 is LNHDA and CDR2 is SQIVND in the germline V gene (reference sequence). Trimming removed 4 bases from V and 5 bases from J, with 17 bases in between. This CDR3 is 15 amino acids long. The CDR3 reads CASSTTGGRRTEAFF. The CDR3, as DNA: TGTGCCAGTAGTACGACTGGGGGGCGTAGAACTGAAGCTTTCTTT. Full variable domain (outside the CDR3, taken from reference TRBV19 and TRBJ1-1): DGGITQSPKYLFRKEGQNVTLSCEQNLNHDAMYWYRQDPGQGLRLIYYSQIVNDFQKGDIAEGYSVSREKKESFPLTVTSAQKNPTAFYLCASSTTGGRRTEAFFGQGTRLTVV.

This clonotype occurred many times. The rearrangement uses TRBV14 and TRBJ1-2, with D possibly TRBD1 on 6 matching bases. This CDR3 has 15 residues. The V gene's germline CDR1 is SGHDN and CDR2 FVKESK. V dropped 5 bases and J dropped 4 bases, with 17 bases sitting between them. CDR3 nucleotide sequence: TGTGCCAGCAGCTCAAACAGGGTACGCGGCTATGGCTACACCTTC. Its translation is CASSSNRVRGYGYTF. Based on the CDR3 plus reference TRBV14 and TRBJ1-2, the full variable domain is EAGVTQFPSHSVIEKGQTVTLRCDPISGHDNLYWYRRVMGKEIKFLLHFVKESKQDESGMPNNRFLAERTGGTYSTLKVQPAELEDSGVYFCASSSNRVRGYGYTFGSGTRLTVV.

The table lists this clonotype with many counts. This sequence joins TRBV28 and TRBJ1-5; D not resolved. Trimming pared 3 bases from V and 8 bases from J, leaving 8 bases between. Germline-derived CDR1 and CDR2 are MDHEN and SYDVKM. This CDR3 spans 12 amino acids. The CDR3 region has the DNA TGTGCCAGCAGTTTCGGAGGGAAGCCCCAGCATTTT. Translation: CASSFGGKPQHF.

This clonotype was counted ten times or more. The V gene is TRBV2, the J gene TRBJ1-2; D unclear. Trimming cost V 4 bases and J 0 bases, with 3 bases left between them. In germline, CDR1 is SNHLY, CDR2 FYNNEI. The CDR3 length is 12 residues. For the CDR3, the DNA is TGTGCCAGCAGTGCGACTAACTATGGCTACACCTTC. Residues: CASSATNYGYTF.

This clonotype has a count of ten or more. The CDR3 coding sequence is TGCAGTGCTAGTACCGGGGGCCCTAGCAATCAGCCCCAGCATTTT. Translated, it gives CSASTGGPSNQPQHF. The V and J genes are TRBV20-1 and TRBJ1-5; D possibly corresponds to TRBD1 (6 bases). The ends were cut back, 3 bases at V and 0 bases at J, with 12 bases in the middle. Germline assignment: CDR1 DFQATT and CDR2 SNEGSKA (reference sequence). This CDR3 comprises 15 residues.

This clonotype was picked up many times. The chain couples TRBV4-3 to TRBJ2-7; 8 nucleotides agree with TRBD2. Per the germline V gene, CDR1 is LGHNA and CDR2 is YSLEER. The CDR3 contains 16 residues. J was trimmed by 6 bases and V by 1 base; bases with no gene match: 11. CDR3 DNA: TGCGCCAGCAGCCAAGGTGCGTCGGCGGGGGGCCTCGAGCAGTACTTC. Its protein product is CASSQGASAGGLEQYF.

This clonotype was observed a handful of times. The V and J genes are TRBV9 and TRBJ1-3; D is ambiguous. The length of the CDR3 is 16 residues. Germline CDR1 is SGDLS and CDR2 is YYNGEE. V lost 0 bases to trimming and J lost 0 bases, with 10 bases between them. The CDR3 protein is CASSVAGKGSGNTIYF. CDR3 nucleotide sequence: TGTGCCAGCAGCGTAGCCGGAAAGGGCTCTGGAAACACCATATATTTT.

V is TRBV18 and J is TRBJ2-2, with D maybe TRBD1 (5 bases). CDR3 size: 16 residues. V was clipped by 3 bases and J by 0 bases, with 11 bases between them. Germline V gene data show CDR1 as KGHSH and CDR2 as LQKENI. The CDR3: CASSPQGTSNTGELFF. The CDR3 region has the DNA TGTGCCAGCTCACCCCAGGGAACCTCGAACACCGGGGAGCTGTTTTTT.

The rearrangement joins TRBV7-9 to TRBJ1-2, with TRBD1 matching over 8 bases. The CDR3 runs to 13 residues. The trim removed 2 bases at V and 7 bases at J, leaving 3 bases unmatched. Germline-derived CDR1 and CDR2 are SEHNR and FQNEAQ (reference sequence). CDR3 DNA: TGTGCCAGCAGCTTACAGGGGGCGGCTGGCTACACCTTC. The encoded protein is CASSLQGAAGYTF.

The V gene is TRBV6-5, the J gene TRBJ2-7; possibly TRBD1 or TRBD2 for D (5 bases each). This CDR3 region has 17 residues. Germline CDR1 is MNHEY and CDR2 is SVGAGI. Trimming removed 0 bases from V and 0 bases from J, with 15 bases in between. The DNA for the CDR3 is TGTGCCAGCAGTTACTCGACCGGGACGGCGAGCTCCTACGAGCAGTACTTC. It specifies CASSYSTGTASSYEQYF.